This passage covers 18 T cell receptor beta chains from one sample sequenced in a study of type 1 regulatory T cells. TCRdb re-called the reads through MiXCR, storing one row per CDR3 protein. The data contain about 42,000 distinct CDR3 sequences, 12% of them singletons. Their cognate antigens are unknown. Sequenced material: cultured non-Tr1 T cells, either the whole culture or a sorted T cell fraction (not recorded which). The receptors originated from a human donor in good health.

This clonotype was found many times. This chain joins TRBV6-5 and TRBJ1-1; D gene uncertain. The CDR3 contains 16 residues. Germline loops: CDR1 MNHEY, CDR2 SVGAGI. Trimming left V 5 bases short and J 4 bases short, with 20 bases between. CDR3 residues: CASSRRTGLSGTEAFF. The DNA of the CDR3 is TGTGCCAGCAGTCGCAGGACGGGTCTTTCGGGCACTGAAGCTTTCTTT.

This clonotype came up many times. The chain joins TRBV7-2 to TRBJ2-7; D may match TRBD1 or TRBD2 (5 bases each). CDR1 is SGHTA, CDR2 FQGNSA, per germline. The ends were cut back, 5 bases at V and 7 bases at J, with 15 bases in the middle. The CDR3 sequence is 13 residues long. CDR3 loop: CASSPGTEGEQYF. The CDR3 coding sequence is TGTGCCAGCAGCCCCGGTACCGAGGGGGAGCAGTACTTC.

This clonotype was observed many times. This rearrangement joins TRBV9 to TRBJ2-5, with 10 bases that match TRBD2. The germline V gene has CDR1 SGDLS and CDR2 YYNGEE. CDR3 length: 17 amino acids. The J segment lost 2 bases and the V segment lost 4 bases, leaving 11 bases of the junction unmatched. CDR3 nucleotide sequence: TGTGCCAGCAGCATGCATTCTAGCGGGAGTTATCAAGAGACCCAGTACTTC. This gives the protein CASSMHSSGSYQETQYF.

V is TRBV20-1 and J is TRBJ2-2; D is possibly TRBD1 or TRBD2 (6 bases each). Germline CDR1 DFQATT, CDR2 SNEGSKA (reference sequence). The CDR3 loop spans 14 amino acids. Trimming left V 6 bases short and J 3 bases short, with 14 bases between. CDR3 bases: TGCAGTGCCAAGGGGGGACGTTACACCGGGGAGCTGTTTTTT. It is translated as CSAKGGRYTGELFF.

The table lists this clonotype with many counts. The chain uses TRBV12-2 and TRBJ1-5; TRBD1, the D gene given by the table, was not confirmed from the DNA. TRBV12-2 is marked as a pseudogene. This CDR3 has 17 amino acids. The CDR3 coding sequence is TGTGCAAGTCGCGCCCACCGAGAGGGGAATAGCAATCAGCCCCAGCATTTT. It encodes CASRAHREGNSNQPQHF.

This clonotype was picked up many times. V and J are TRBV3-1 and TRBJ2-1; 9 bases line up with TRBD1. The CDR3 runs to 15 residues. The J segment lost 4 bases and the V segment lost 4 bases, leaving 5 bases of the junction unmatched. Germline V CDR1 and CDR2: LGHDT, YNNKEL (reference sequence). The DNA for the CDR3 is TGTGCCAGCAGCCCGAACAGGGGGCGGTACAATGAGCAGTTCTTC. Its protein is CASSPNRGRYNEQFF.

Sample share makes this clonotype medium-sized (0.01 to 0.1%). V usage is TRBV5-1 and J usage is TRBJ2-3; 11 positions agree with TRBD2. CDR3 length equals 16 residues. V trimming: 3 bases; J trimming: 8 bases; junction bases outside the gene matches: 11. Germline-derived CDR1 and CDR2 are SGHRS and YFSETQ. This chain's CDR3 is CASSSIAGGEYGTQYF. For the CDR3, the DNA is TGCGCCAGCAGCTCCATAGCGGGAGGGGAGTACGGTACGCAGTATTTT.

This clonotype was detected many times. CDR3 sequence reads: CASSQGPSGAGNTIYF. DNA for the CDR3: TGTGCCAGCAGCCAAGGACCCAGTGGGGCTGGAAACACCATATATTTT. The chain recombines TRBV5-5 with TRBJ1-3; D is undetermined. CDR1 is SGHKS and CDR2 is YYEKEE in the germline V gene (reference sequence). The V end lost 4 bases, the J end lost 2 bases, and 16 bases lay between the germline ends. The CDR3 covers 16 residues.

This clonotype was detected a few times. CDR3 residues: CASSFSAGGRSSYNEQFF. CDR3 bases: TGTGCCAGCTCGTTTAGTGCCGGGGGACGGAGCTCCTACAATGAGCAGTTCTTC. The chain joins TRBV18 to TRBJ2-1, with D tentatively TRBD2 (6 bases). The CDR3 runs to 18 residues. Trimming shortened V by 6 bases and J by 0 bases, and 21 bases separated the two germline ends. Per germline, CDR1 KGHSH and CDR2 LQKENI.

This clonotype was counted at least ten times. The rearrangement uses TRBV20-1 and TRBJ2-5, with TRBD2 as a possible D gene (6 bases). The CDR3 has 15 amino acids. The ends were cut back, 2 bases at V and 7 bases at J, with 20 bases in the middle. The germline CDR1 and CDR2 sequences are DFQATT and SNEGSKA (reference sequence). CDR3 DNA sequence: TGCAGTGCTAGACCGCGGGGACTGACGAAGAGGACCCAGTACTTC. It translates to CSARPRGLTKRTQYF.

This clonotype is termed medium-sized. The chain carries TRBV7-2 and TRBJ2-1; D is unclear. There are 12 residues in the CDR3. The V gene's germline CDR1 is SGHTA and CDR2 FQGNSA. V lost 2 bases and J lost 10, with 9 bases in between. CDR3 DNA: TGTGCCAGCAGCTTATCAGTGGACGAGCAGTTCTTC. Protein product: CASSLSVDEQFF. The variable domain in full, completed from reference TRBV7-2 and TRBJ2-1, reads GAGVSQSPSNKVTEKGKDVELRCDPISGHTALYWYRQSLGQGLEFLIYFQGNSAPDKSGLPSDRFSAERTGGSVSTLTIQRTQQEDSAVYLCASSLSVDEQFFGPGTRLTVL.

This clonotype has a count of ten or more. The junction does not match germline at one end; this may be a read error. This rearrangement joins TRBV5-1 to TRBJ1-6; no clear D. The CDR3 runs 14 residues. Germline CDR1 and CDR2: SGHRS and YFSETQ. The CDR3 is CASNLDGDNSPLHF. CDR3 DNA sequence: TGCGCCAGCAACTTGGACGGAGATAATTCACCCCTCCACTTT.

The gene calls are TRBV12-3 or TRBV12-4 and TRBJ2-3, with D unresolved. The CDR3 consists of 13 residues. The ends were cut back, 1 base at V and 1 base at J, with 3 bases in the middle. CDR3 protein: CASSLDGTDTQYF. CDR3 in DNA: TGTGCCAGCAGTTTAGATGGCACAGATACGCAGTATTTT.

This clonotype showed up many times. The rearrangement links TRBV20-1 to TRBJ2-7; a possible D gene is TRBD2 (6 bases). The V gene lost 2 bases and the J gene lost 2 bases, with 10 bases spanning the gap. Germline V gives CDR1 DFQATT, CDR2 SNEGSKA (reference sequence). This CDR3 has 13 residues. The CDR3 DNA sequence: TGCAGTGCTAGAAAGCGGGCAGCCTACGAGCAGTACTTC. This encodes CSARKRAAYEQYF.

This clonotype appeared a few times. CDR3 sequence reads: CASSLAPGNVRQQYF. The CDR3 DNA reads TGTGCCAGCAGCTTAGCGCCGGGAAATGTTCGTCAGCAGTACTTC. The rearrangement joins TRBV7-2 to TRBJ2-7; a possible D gene is TRBD2 (5 bases). Trimming cost V 0 bases and J 8 bases, with 17 bases left between them. The length of the CDR3 is 15 residues. The germline V gene has CDR1 SGHTA and CDR2 FQGNSA.

V gene TRBV20-1 combines with J gene TRBJ2-7, with 8 nucleotides matching TRBD2. Germline loops: CDR1 DFQATT, CDR2 SNEGSKA (reference sequence). This CDR3 has 14 amino acids. V shed 6 bases and J 0 bases; nucleotides not matched to a gene: 7. Here the CDR3 reads CSAHLAGGSYEQYF. For the CDR3, the DNA is TGCAGTGCGCATCTAGCGGGCGGCTCCTACGAGCAGTACTTC.

In this sample, this clonotype is medium-sized. The chain has TRBV20-1 and TRBJ2-3; 11 nucleotides line up with TRBD2. Germline V CDR1 and CDR2: DFQATT, SNEGSKA (reference sequence). The CDR3 spans 15 residues. The V segment lost 2 bases and the J segment 2 bases; nucleotides outside the gene matches: 3. This CDR3 reads CSARIAGGITDTQYF. CDR3 bases: TGCAGTGCTAGAATAGCGGGAGGGATCACAGATACGCAGTATTTT.

In its sample, this clonotype was seen many times. The chain couples TRBV5-1 to TRBJ1-2, with unresolved D. Trimming removed 0 bases from V and 8 bases from J, with 14 bases in between. CDR1 is SGHRS and CDR2 is YFSETQ in the germline V gene. The CDR3 loop spans 14 amino acids. The CDR3: CASSLAAQIEGYTF. The CDR3 DNA reads TGCGCCAGCAGCTTGGCCGCGCAGATTGAAGGCTACACCTTC. Together with reference TRBV5-1 and TRBJ1-2, the CDR3 gives the full variable domain: KAGVTQTPRYLIKTRGQQVTLSCSPISGHRSVSWYQQTPGQGLQFLFEYFSETQRNKGNFPGRFSGRQFSNSRSEMNVSTLELGDSALYLCASSLAAQIEGYTFGSGTRLTVV.